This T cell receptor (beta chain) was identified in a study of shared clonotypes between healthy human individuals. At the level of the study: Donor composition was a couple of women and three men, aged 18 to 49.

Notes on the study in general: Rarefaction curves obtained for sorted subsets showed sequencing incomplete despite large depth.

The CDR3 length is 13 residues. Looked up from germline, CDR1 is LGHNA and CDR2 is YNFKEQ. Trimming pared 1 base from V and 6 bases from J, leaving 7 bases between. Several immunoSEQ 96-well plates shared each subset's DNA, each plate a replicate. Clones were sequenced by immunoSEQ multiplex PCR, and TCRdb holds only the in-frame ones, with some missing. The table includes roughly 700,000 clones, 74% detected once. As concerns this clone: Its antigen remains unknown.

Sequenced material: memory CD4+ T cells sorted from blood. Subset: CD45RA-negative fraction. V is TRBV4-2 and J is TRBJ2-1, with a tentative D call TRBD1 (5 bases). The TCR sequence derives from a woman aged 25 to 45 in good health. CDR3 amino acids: CASSQGGANEQFF. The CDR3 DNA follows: TGTGCCAGCAGCCAAGGGGGCGCCAATGAGCAGTTCTTC.